These T cell receptor beta chains were read from a single sample in a study of blood T cell repertoires in COVID-19. Clones were sequenced by immunoSEQ multiplex PCR, and TCRdb holds only the in-frame ones, with some missing. The sample has roughly 250,000 clones, approximately 86% seen once; the top ten hold 3% to 4%. The specimen sequenced was PBMCs or T cells enriched from blood (not recorded which). The receptors were gathered from a woman aged 40 to 55 with acute COVID-19. CDR3s include the opening cysteine and the closing phenylalanine or tryptophan. D genes are given only for firm matches. Where a row states a size, it is once, few, many or the class of an expanded clone; other rows omit it.

j_call,d_call,v_call,clone_size,cdr3_aa,cdr3_nt
TRBJ2-1,NA,TRBV29-1,once,CSVEPTVNEQFF,TGCAGCGTTGAACCGACAGTCAATGAGCAGTTCTTC
TRBJ1-2,TRBD1,TRBV28,NA,CASTLRDRVFGYTF,TGTGCCAGCACACTCCGGGACAGGGTTTTTGGCTACACCTTC
TRBJ1-1,NA,TRBV6-1,few,CASSEVGALNTEAFF,TGTGCCAGCAGTGAAGTGGGGGCACTGAACACTGAAGCTTTCTTT
TRBJ2-5,TRBD1,TRBV30,NA,CAWSPPTGRETQYF,TGTGCCTGGAGTCCCCCGACAGGGCGGGAGACCCAGTACTTC
TRBJ2-7,NA,TRBV14,once,CASSQEVRGKQYF,TGTGCCAGCAGCCAAGAAGTTAGGGGAAAGCAGTACTTC
TRBJ2-2,NA,TRBV7-8,NA,CASSITGELFF,TGTGCCAGCAGCATAACCGGGGAGCTGTTTTTT
TRBJ1-5,NA,TRBV19,NA,CASSMRTAFQHF,TGTGCCAGTAGTATGAGGACAGCTTTCCAGCATTTT
TRBJ1-2,NA,TRBV5-1,NA,CASSLLFSNYGYTF,TGCGCCAGCAGCTTGCTTTTTAGTAACTATGGCTACACCTTC
TRBJ2-4,NA,TRBV5-1,NA,CASSFPGPKNIQYF,TGCGCCAGCAGCTTCCCGGGTCCTAAAAACATTCAGTACTTC
TRBJ2-5,TRBD2,TRBV5-1,once,CASSSTSGSLGETQYF,TGCGCCAGCAGCTCGACTAGCGGGTCCTTGGGGGAGACCCAGTACTTC
TRBJ2-2,TRBD1,TRBV3-1/TRBV3-2,NA,CASSQEPDRVGAGELFF,TGTGCCAGCAGCCAGGAACCAGACAGGGTGGGCGCCGGGGAGCTGTTTTTT
TRBJ1-1,NA,TRBV3-1/TRBV3-2,few,CASSHYSGGRGWAFF,TGTGCCAGCAGCCACTATTCTGGGGGCAGGGGTTGGGCTTTCTTT
TRBJ2-7,TRBD1,TRBV5-1,NA,CASSYGQGIGYEQYF,TGCGCCAGCAGCTACGGACAGGGGATTGGCTACGAGCAGTACTTC
TRBJ2-4,NA,TRBV11-2,NA,CASSLNIAKNIQYF,TGTGCCAGCAGCTTAAATATAGCCAAAAACATTCAGTACTTC
TRBJ2-1,NA,TRBV30,NA,CAWRPRGGTVAYNEQFF,TGTGCCTGGAGACCCCGCGGGGGGACAGTGGCCTACAATGAGCAGTTCTTC
TRBJ1-4,NA,TRBV5-1,NA,CASSPEGASEKLFF,TGCGCCAGCAGCCCGGAAGGGGCGAGCGAAAAACTGTTTTTT
TRBJ1-1,NA,TRBV29-1,NA,CSVVYRVNTEAFF,TGCAGCGTTGTTTACAGGGTGAACACTGAAGCTTTCTTT
TRBJ2-5,NA,TRBV18,NA,CASSPEGLETQYF,TGTGCCAGCTCACCAGAGGGTTTGGAGACCCAGTACTTC
TRBJ1-1,NA,TRBV4-2,once,CASSQDLRGNTEAFF,TGTGCCAGCAGCCAAGATTTGCGGGGCAACACTGAAGCTTTCTTT
TRBJ1-2,TRBD1,TRBV5-1,few,CASSIRTGGSYGYTF,TGCGCCAGCAGCATACGGACAGGGGGAAGCTATGGCTACACCTTC
TRBJ2-7,TRBD1,TRBV25-1,NA,CASIGRDRANEQYF,TGTGCCAGCATTGGGAGGGACAGGGCAAACGAGCAGTACTTC
TRBJ2-3,TRBD2,TRBV4-1,NA,CASSQTSGLLTDTQYF,TGCGCCAGCAGTCAGACTAGCGGCCTACTCACAGATACGCAGTATTTT
TRBJ2-1,TRBD2,TRBV5-4,NA,CASSRRLAGAENEQFF,TGTGCCAGCAGCCGACGACTAGCGGGAGCGGAGAATGAGCAGTTCTTC
TRBJ1-2,TRBD1,TRBV6-1,NA,CASREGTGGTYGYTF,TGTGCCAGCAGAGAAGGGACAGGGGGCACCTATGGCTACACCTTC
TRBJ2-7,TRBD2,TRBV7-8,NA,CASSSGRTSGSIEQYF,TGTGCCAGCAGCTCAGGGAGGACTAGCGGGAGTATCGAGCAGTACTTC
TRBJ2-1,TRBD2,TRBV19,NA,CASSISSGSPNEQFF,TGTGCCAGTAGTATAAGTAGCGGGAGCCCAAATGAGCAGTTCTTC
TRBJ1-6,NA,TRBV10-3,NA,CAISGGLLTNSPLHF,TGTGCCATCAGTGGGGGCCTTTTGACCAATTCACCCCTCCACTTT
TRBJ2-2,NA,TRBV7-3,NA,CASRLTAGELFF,TGTGCCAGCAGGTTGACAGCCGGGGAGCTGTTTTTT
TRBJ2-1,NA,TRBV15,NA,CATSTSRAGYSYNEQFF,TGTGCCACCAGCACCTCACGGGCGGGGTACTCCTACAATGAGCAGTTCTTC
TRBJ2-5,TRBD2,TRBV7-6,NA,CASSLGTSDAETQYF,TGTGCCAGCAGCTTAGGTACTAGCGATGCAGAGACCCAGTACTTC
TRBJ1-1,NA,TRBV6-6,NA,CASSYNPGWAEAFF,TGTGCCAGCAGTTACAATCCAGGGTGGGCTGAAGCTTTCTTT
TRBJ1-2,NA,TRBV12-3/TRBV12-4,NA,CASSRQVYGYTF,TGTGCCAGCAGTCGCCAGGTCTATGGCTACACCTTC